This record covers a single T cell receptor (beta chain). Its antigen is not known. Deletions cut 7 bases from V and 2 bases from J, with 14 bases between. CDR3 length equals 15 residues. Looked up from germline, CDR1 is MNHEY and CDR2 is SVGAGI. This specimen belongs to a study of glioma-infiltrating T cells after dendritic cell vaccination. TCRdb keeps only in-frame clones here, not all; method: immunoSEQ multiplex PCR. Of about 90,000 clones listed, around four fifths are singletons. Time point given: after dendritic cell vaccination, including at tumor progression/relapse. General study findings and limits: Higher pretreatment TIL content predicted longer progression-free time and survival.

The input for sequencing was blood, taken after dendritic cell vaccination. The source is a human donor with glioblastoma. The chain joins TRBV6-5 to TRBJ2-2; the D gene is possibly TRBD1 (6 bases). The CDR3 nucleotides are TGTGCCAGCACCAACCAGGGGACCAACACCGGGGAGCTGTTTTTT. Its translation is CASTNQGTNTGELFF.